This T cell receptor (beta chain) appears in the sequencing data of a study of OX40 agonist ivuxolimab in advanced cancers. The overall study: Patients were infused with ivuxolimab every 2 weeks at 0.01 to 10 mg/kg. Among those enrolled, mean age was approximately 62 years (range about 23 to 85) and over 70% were male.

This clone has ten or more counts. Its matching antigen is unknown. Study-wide findings and caveats: By week 6 at 0.1 to 3.0 mg/kg, blood CD4+ and CD8+ T cells had expanded clonally.

Trimming cost V 6 bases and J 2 bases; bases outside gene matches: 1. The CDR3 totals 14 residues. Germline CDR1 is ENHRY and CDR2 is SYGVKD. Clones were read by immunoSEQ multiplex PCR, and TCRdb kept only the in-frame ones, dropping some. The sample carries about 71,000 clones, 81% recorded once. The sequencing used CD4+ or CD8+ T cells sorted from blood, collected in a trial of the OX40 agonist ivuxolimab. The sequence came from an adult with an advanced solid tumor such as melanoma, head and neck, liver or kidney cancer. This rearrangement joins TRBV10-3 to TRBJ2-6, with TRBD1 identical over 7 bases. The chain's CDR3 is CAISDRAGANVLTF. CDR3 DNA: TGTGCCATCAGCGACAGGGCTGGGGCCAACGTCCTGACTTTC.